A single sample is the source of the 21 T cell receptor beta chains below, sequenced in a study of T cell repertoires in cytomegalovirus infection. TCRdb reanalysed the reads using MiXCR and keeps one entry per CDR3 protein. Of some 150,000 distinct CDR3 sequences listed, 32% are singletons. Antigens of these TCRs are unknown. Sequencing was performed on CD8+ T cells from cultured PBMCs, taken from culture after CMV antigen stimulation. The receptor set was obtained from a human donor in good health (CMV status not recorded). Some clones in this sample may be carry-over from other donors' samples.

The V call is TRBV28, the J call TRBJ1-2; no clear D gene. CDR3 length: 14 residues. Germline V gene data show CDR1 as MDHEN and CDR2 as SYDVKM. Trimming stripped 3 bases from V and 2 bases from J, with 10 bases between. The chain's CDR3 is CASSFTGTNYGYTF. The CDR3 coding sequence is TGTGCCAGCAGTTTTACGGGCACGAACTATGGCTACACCTTC.

The chain joins TRBV27 to TRBJ1-2, with unresolved D. Germline V CDR1 and CDR2: MNHEY, SMNVEV (reference sequence). The CDR3 runs 14 residues. Trimming left V 8 bases short and J 1 base short, with 14 bases between. CDR3 nucleotides: TGTGCCAGCGGGGTGGGTGGTCTTAACTATGGCTACACCTTC. This encodes CASGVGGLNYGYTF.

This chain links TRBV24-1 with TRBJ1-5; 7 bases are shared with TRBD1. Germline assignment: CDR1 KGHDR and CDR2 SFDVKD. V lost 6 bases and J lost 6; bases outside the gene matches: 13. The length of the CDR3 is 16 residues. DNA for the CDR3: TGTGCCACCAGTCCTTTAGAGGGGGCGCGGGGTCAGCCCCAGCATTTT. Translated, it gives CATSPLEGARGQPQHF.

In this sample, this clonotype turned up many times. The V gene is TRBV12-3 or TRBV12-4, the J gene TRBJ2-1; the D is unclear. CDR3 length: 13 amino acids. V was pared by 2 bases and J by 4 bases, with 6 bases between. CDR3 sequence reads: CASSLYRYNEQFF. CDR3 bases: TGTGCCAGCAGTTTATACAGATACAATGAGCAGTTCTTC.

This chain links TRBV2 with TRBJ2-7; D remains ambiguous. V gave up 5 bases and J gave up 5 bases, with 13 bases separating them. Per the germline V gene, CDR1 is SNHLY and CDR2 is FYNNEI. The CDR3 runs to 13 residues. In nucleotides, the CDR3 is TGTGCCAGCAGTAGGACGGACCGCAACGAGCAGTACTTC. Its translation: CASSRTDRNEQYF.

This clonotype was detected a few times. V gene TRBV6-2 or TRBV6-3 combines with J gene TRBJ1-1; 7 bases are shared with TRBD1. The length of the CDR3 is 15 residues. Per the germline V gene, CDR1 is MNHEY and CDR2 is SVGEGT. The V segment lost 2 bases and the J segment 4 bases; nucleotides outside the gene matches: 7. CDR3 amino acids: CASSYQTGTVTEAFF. The CDR3 region has the DNA TGTGCCAGCAGTTACCAAACCGGGACAGTCACTGAAGCTTTCTTT.

The V gene is TRBV7-6, the J gene TRBJ1-1, with D possibly being TRBD1 (6 bases). Trimming removed 1 base at V and 6 bases at J, with 15 bases between. The CDR3 has 15 residues. CDR1 and CDR2 from the germline V gene are SGHVS and FNYEAQ. CDR3 region: CASSLGTGKGSEAFF. The CDR3, as DNA: TGTGCCAGCAGCTTAGGAACAGGGAAGGGTTCTGAAGCTTTCTTT.

The chain is built from TRBV27 and TRBJ2-1; D remains ambiguous. The CDR3 runs 14 residues. CDR1 is MNHEY, CDR2 SMNVEV, per germline (reference sequence). Deletions cut 7 bases from V and 6 bases from J, with 16 bases between. In DNA, the CDR3 is TGTGCCAGCAAACCCCGTCAGCCCGGCAATGAGCAGTTCTTC. It codes for CASKPRQPGNEQFF.

This clonotype was detected ten times or more. The rearrangement uses TRBV4-1 and TRBJ2-1; TRBD2 agrees at 7 bases. Trimming cost V 4 bases and J 7 bases; bases outside gene matches: 4. Germline CDR1 is MGHRA and CDR2 is YSYEKL. The CDR3 length is 13 residues. For the CDR3, the DNA is TGCGCCAGCAGCCTGCGACTAGCTAATGAGCAGTTCTTC. This gives the protein CASSLRLANEQFF.

In its sample, this clonotype was seen a few times. The rearrangement links TRBV2 to TRBJ2-5, with 11 bases fitting TRBD2. The CDR3 covers 18 residues. CDR1 and CDR2 from the germline V gene are SNHLY and FYNNEI. The junction had 20 bases not matched to a gene; V was cut back by 9 bases and J by 5 bases. The CDR3: CAREIATSGAPKVETQYF. Here the CDR3 DNA reads TGTGCCAGAGAGATAGCGACTAGCGGGGCCCCAAAGGTGGAGACCCAGTACTTC.

This clonotype was detected a few times. CDR3 residues: CSANDRGGIYEQYF. The CDR3 coding sequence is TGCAGTGCCAATGATCGGGGGGGGATCTACGAGCAGTACTTC. This chain joins TRBV20-1 and TRBJ2-7; 8 positions match TRBD2. After removal of 6 bases from V and 3 bases from J, the junction contained 10 bases not matched to a gene. Germline V lookup: CDR1 DFQATT, CDR2 SNEGSKA (reference sequence). This CDR3 contains 14 residues.

This clonotype was counted only a few times. The rearrangement uses TRBV7-8 and TRBJ2-2, with D tentatively TRBD1 (6 bases). V dropped 5 bases and J dropped 3 bases, with 10 bases sitting between them. The CDR3 is 14 residues long. Germline V gene lookup returns CDR1 SGHVS and CDR2 FQNEAQ. CDR3 loop: CASSRRGYTGELFF. DNA for the CDR3: TGTGCCAGCAGCCGCAGGGGCTACACCGGGGAGCTGTTTTTT.

This clonotype was detected a few times. This sequence joins TRBV7-8 and TRBJ1-2; D is undetermined. V was pared by 5 bases and J by 8 bases, with 12 bases between. Germline values: CDR1 SGHVS, CDR2 FQNEAQ. This CDR3 comprises 12 residues. The CDR3 DNA is TGTGCCAGCAGCGCCAAGGAAGCCGGCTACACCTTC. Its translation is CASSAKEAGYTF. Drawing the rest from reference TRBV7-8 and TRBJ1-2, the complete variable domain is GAGVSQSPRYKVAKRGQDVALRCDPISGHVSLFWYQQALGQGPEFLTYFQNEAQLDKSGLPSDRFFAERPEGSVSTLKIQRTQQEDSAVYLCASSAKEAGYTFGSGTRLTVV.

Turning to this clonotype: One base away lies a much larger clone, so this may be a sequencing read error. As the CDR3 is not closed by the conserved phenylalanine or tryptophan, this likely results from a read error. The V gene is TRBV7-9, the J gene TRBJ1-1; tentative D call: TRBD1 (5 bases). Between the trimmed V and J ends, which lost 4 bases and 4 bases, there was a span of 13 bases. CDR3 length equals 14 residues. CDR1 is SEHNR, CDR2 FQNEAQ, per germline (reference sequence). Written as DNA, the CDR3 is TGTGCCAGCAGCTCTGAGATCAGGGCCACTGAAGCTTTCCTT. Its translation is CASSSEIRATEAFL.

This rearrangement joins TRBV7-9 to TRBJ2-1; D is uncertain. Trimming left V 2 bases short and J 2 bases short, with 13 bases between. The CDR3 totals 16 residues. Germline CDR1 SEHNR, CDR2 FQNEAQ (reference sequence). The CDR3 sequence: CASSLIPKDTYNEQFF. The CDR3 nucleotides read TGTGCCAGCAGCTTAATCCCCAAAGACACCTACAATGAGCAGTTCTTC.

The genes are TRBV24-1 and TRBJ2-2; 9 nucleotides match TRBD1. Germline V CDR1 and CDR2: KGHDR, SFDVKD. The CDR3 is made up of 16 amino acids. The ends lost 4 bases at V and 4 bases at J; junction bases unmatched: 6. CDR3 DNA: TGTGCCACCAGTGAGTCGGACAGGGGCCGCACCGGGGAGCTGTTTTTT. Translating it yields CATSESDRGRTGELFF.

This chain uses TRBV6-2 or TRBV6-3 with TRBJ2-7; D may match TRBD1 or TRBD2 (5 bases each). V shed 6 bases and J shed 5 bases, with 20 bases lying between them. Germline V gives CDR1 MNHEY, CDR2 SVGEGT. The CDR3 contains 15 residues. The CDR3 bases are TGTGCCAGCAGCCCGGTCGCCTTCAGGGACCACGAGCAGTACTTC. Encoded protein: CASSPVAFRDHEQYF.

In its sample, this clonotype was seen a few times. This chain connects TRBV20-1 to TRBJ2-1; TRBD2 aligns across 8 bases. The CDR3 spans 13 residues. Germline V lookup: CDR1 DFQATT, CDR2 SNEGSKA (reference sequence). V was clipped by 4 bases and J by 6 bases; unmatched bases: 5. CDR3 in DNA: TGCAGTGCTAAAGCCGGGACTAGCAATGAGCAGTTCTTC. This gives the protein CSAKAGTSNEQFF.

The V call is TRBV27, the J call TRBJ1-6, with D tentatively TRBD1 (6 bases). Germline CDR1 reads MNHEY; CDR2 reads SMNVEV (reference sequence). The CDR3 runs to 13 residues. Deletions cut 6 bases from V and 11 bases from J, with 14 bases between. CDR3 protein: CASSSGVFAPLHF. The CDR3 DNA sequence: TGTGCCAGCAGCTCAGGGGTTTTCGCACCCCTCCACTTT.

CDR3 residues: CASSLVLAGDHTQYF. In nucleotides, the CDR3 is TGTGCCAGCAGCTTGGTACTAGCGGGGGATCATACGCAGTATTTT. The chain couples TRBV5-6 to TRBJ2-3, with TRBD2 matching 11 bases. Germline CDR1 reads SGHDT; CDR2 reads YYEEEE. The CDR3 is made up of 15 amino acids. V was pared by 0 bases and J by 7 bases, with 4 bases of the junction left unmatched.

V and J are TRBV7-9 and TRBJ2-1, with 8 bases that match TRBD1. With 5 bases clipped from V and 7 bases from J, the junction kept 10 bases outside the gene matches. The CDR3 has 15 amino acids. Germline V gene sequence: CDR1 SEHNR, CDR2 FQNEAQ (reference sequence). The CDR3 protein is CASSPPRTGLNEQFF. CDR3 in DNA: TGTGCCAGCAGCCCACCTCGGACAGGGTTGAATGAGCAGTTCTTC.